The source of this TCR beta chain is a study of cytomegalovirus exposure and HLA in healthy donors. General study findings and limits: Altogether, 150 or so TCR beta chains were recorded as cytomegalovirus-associated. Productive status was seen about 90% or about 30% of the time for most TCR beta V segments in an earlier analysis. In a later analysis, at a false discovery rate of 0.05, 17,000 or so TCR beta sequences were associated with HLA alleles.

Remarks on this clone: Its antigen is not identified.

In the PCR, 60 Vbeta and 13 Jbeta primers were used. Original handling: About 12 million shared chains were among the approximately 76 million unique TCR beta chains that a later analysis counted. The assay was immunoSEQ multiplex PCR, and TCRdb's table has in-frame clones only and misses some. Clonal size and the V and J genes are those of that table, whereas D and trimming came from the DNA. This listing includes 30,000 to 40,000 clones. Germline V CDR1 and CDR2: ENHRY, SYGVKD. With 6 bases removed from V and 0 bases from J, the gap between germline ends came to 9 bases. The CDR3 loop spans 14 amino acids.

This clonotype was obtained from a woman between 35 and 50 years old in good health and CMV-seropositive. The sample was PBMCs. J is TRBJ1-3 and V is TRBV10-3; possible D gene TRBD1, 5 bases. CDR3 amino acids: CAISRDSSGNTIYF. The CDR3 bases are TGTGCCATCAGCCGGGACTCCTCTGGAAACACCATATATTTT.